This TCR beta chain came from a study of shared clonotypes between healthy human individuals. Study results and limitations: It was the few donors that limited the genetic and exposure-history diversity represented. Clonotypes shared by all four sorted-subset donors had higher generation probabilities than non-shared clonotypes.

How the authors handled the data: ImmunoSEQ supplied junction-only sequences lacking quality scores, so filtering was different. Here immunoSEQ multiplex PCR was the method, and the copy in TCRdb shows in-frame clones only, minus some. V and J calls and clone size come straight from that table; D and trimming were deduced from the DNA. The sample holds some 2 million clones, 85% to 95% seen once. From CD4+ cells came CD45RA+ naive and CD45RA-negative memory subsets. The CDR3 consists of 19 residues. With regard to this clone: Its matching antigen is unknown.

The chain uses TRBV21-1 and TRBJ1-5; TRBD1 reflects the table's D call only, with no check against the DNA. TRBV21-1 is recorded as a pseudogene. The source is a man aged 18 to 29 in good health. The sequencing input was naive CD4+ T cells sorted from blood. Noted subset: CD45RA+ positively selected. The CDR3 loop is CASSKVGDRGHESNQPQHF. Here the CDR3 DNA reads TGTGCCAGCAGCAAAGTTGGGGACAGGGGGCATGAGAGCAATCAGCCCCAGCATTTT.